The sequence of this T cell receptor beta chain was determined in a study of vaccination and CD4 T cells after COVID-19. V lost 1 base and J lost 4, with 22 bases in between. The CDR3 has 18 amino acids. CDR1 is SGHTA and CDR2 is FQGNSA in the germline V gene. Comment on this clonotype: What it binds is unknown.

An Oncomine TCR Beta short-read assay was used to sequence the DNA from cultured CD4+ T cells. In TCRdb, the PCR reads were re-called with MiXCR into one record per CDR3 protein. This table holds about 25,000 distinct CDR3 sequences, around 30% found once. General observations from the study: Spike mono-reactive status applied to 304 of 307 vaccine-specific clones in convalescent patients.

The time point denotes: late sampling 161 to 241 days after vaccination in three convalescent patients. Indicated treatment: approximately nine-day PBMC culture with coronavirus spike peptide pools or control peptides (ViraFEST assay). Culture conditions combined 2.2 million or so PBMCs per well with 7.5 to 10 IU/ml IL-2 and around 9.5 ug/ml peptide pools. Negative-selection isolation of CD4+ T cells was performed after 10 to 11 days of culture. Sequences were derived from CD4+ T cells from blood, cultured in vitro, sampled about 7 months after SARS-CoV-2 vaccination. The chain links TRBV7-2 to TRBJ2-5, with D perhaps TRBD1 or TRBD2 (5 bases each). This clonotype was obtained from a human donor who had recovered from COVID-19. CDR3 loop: CASSLVLGERGKRETQYF. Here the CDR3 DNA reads TGTGCCAGCAGCTTAGTTTTGGGGGAGAGGGGAAAGCGAGAGACCCAGTACTTC. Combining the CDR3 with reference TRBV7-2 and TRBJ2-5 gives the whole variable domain GAGVSQSPSNKVTEKGKDVELRCDPISGHTALYWYRQSLGQGLEFLIYFQGNSAPDKSGLPSDRFSAERTGGSVSTLTIQRTQQEDSAVYLCASSLVLGERGKRETQYFGPGTRLLVL.